The 3 T cell receptor beta chains listed next were all sequenced from one sample in a study of memory CD4+ T cells and cytomegalovirus serostatus. Using immunoSEQ multiplex PCR, the repertoire was profiled, and TCRdb retains in-frame clones only, with some absent. The sample lists about 92,000 clones, under 90% occurring once. Single viable CD3+CD4+CD8-CD45RO+ cells were sorted as the memory CD4+ T cells. The material sequenced was memory CD4+ T cells from blood. All receptors derive from an adult in good health and CMV-seropositive.

The V call is TRBV11-3, the J call TRBJ2-3; no definite D call. In germline, CDR1 is SGHNT, CDR2 YENEEA. CDR3 length: 12 residues. The V gene lost 4 bases and the J gene lost 9 bases, with 11 bases spanning the gap. The CDR3 protein is CASSSAQKTQYF. In nucleotides, the CDR3 is TGTGCCAGCAGCTCGGCCCAGAAAACGCAGTATTTT.

The V gene is TRBV4-2, the J gene TRBJ2-2, with 12 bases aligning to TRBD2. The trim removed 4 bases at V and 5 bases at J, leaving 2 bases unmatched. The germline V gene has CDR1 LGHNA and CDR2 YNFKEQ. CDR3 length: 15 amino acids. The CDR3 loop reads CASSLGLAGTGELFF. The CDR3 DNA follows: TGTGCCAGCAGCCTCGGACTAGCGGGAACCGGGGAGCTGTTTTTT.

With regard to this clone: Other DNA sequences from this sample encode an identical CDR3 as well. The rearrangement links TRBV5-1 to TRBJ2-5; the match to TRBD1 covers 12 bases. The V gene's germline CDR1 is SGHRS and CDR2 YFSETQ. This CDR3 region has 15 residues. Germline trimming cut 5 bases from V and 4 bases from J; bases unmatched to any gene: 6. The CDR3 DNA follows: TGCGCCAGCAGTCCGGGGACAGGGGGCGTAGAGACCCAGTACTTC. Protein: CASSPGTGGVETQYF.